This T cell receptor beta chain was sequenced for a study of blood T cell repertoires in COVID-19. At the level of the study: The study drew acute and convalescent COVID-19 samples from the United States, Italy and Spain. The analysed material was cDNA or gDNA that came from T cells, B-cell-depleted T cells, or PBMCs.

After removal of 6 bases from V and 2 bases from J, the junction contained 5 bases not matched to a gene. Germline lookup yields CDR1 SGHVS and CDR2 FQNEAQ. CDR3 length equals 15 residues. Under the authors' procedure: Counts of nucleated cells, estimated from reference gene primer amplification, were obtained. Profiled with immunoSEQ multiplex PCR; TCRdb holds only in-frame clones, not every one. Clone size and V and J calls were adopted from that table, with D and trimming inferred from the DNA. The sample carries nearly 45,000 clones, 84% recorded once. The TCR comes from a human donor in a cohort sampled during active COVID-19. The rearrangement joins TRBV7-8 to TRBJ2-3; 10 positions match TRBD2. Source material: peripheral blood. The CDR3 is CASRTSGGATDTQYF. In DNA form, the CDR3 reads TGTGCCAGCAGGACGAGCGGGGGGGCCACAGATACGCAGTATTTT.